The following is a TCR beta chain sequence with its context. Recruited during active infection, patients (from Seattle) were subsequently followed longitudinally. The data stem from a study of blood T cell repertoires in COVID-19. Study-wide context: From the United States, Italy and Spain came samples of acute and convalescent COVID-19. T cells, B-cell-depleted T cells, or PBMCs provided the cDNA or gDNA that served as material.

Methods used by the authors: Estimated nucleated cell counts came from reference gene primer amplification. The protocol was immunoSEQ multiplex PCR, while the TCRdb copy is restricted to in-frame clones and leaves out a portion. For V, J and clone size, that table is used; D and trimming come from the DNA. The sample includes under 150,000 clones, 75% to 90% of them seen just once. Sample: peripheral blood. The receptor was isolated from a woman in her fifties or sixties with COVID-19, enrolled during active disease.

CDR3 sequence: CASSPRDRGNQPQHF. The DNA of the CDR3 is TGTGCCAGCAGCCCCCGGGACAGGGGCAATCAGCCCCAGCATTTT. The chain recombines TRBV7-8 with TRBJ1-5, with 9 bases identical to TRBD1. The CDR3 runs 15 residues. Germline lookup yields CDR1 SGHVS and CDR2 FQNEAQ. V trimming: 5 bases; J trimming: 2 bases; junction bases outside the gene matches: 4.